This T cell receptor (beta chain) was observed in a study of T cell repertoires in cytomegalovirus infection. This clonotype turned up a few times. The CDR3 contains 13 residues. V shed 6 bases and J shed 2 bases, with 10 bases lying between them. Germline V lookup: CDR1 MGHDK, CDR2 SYGVNS. From the reads, TCRdb called clonotypes with MiXCR, one entry per CDR3 protein. The sample carries 270,000 or so distinct CDR3 sequences, approximately 15% recorded once. The chain has TRBV25-1 and TRBJ1-1; D is ambiguous. The specimen was CD8+ T cells from PBMCs. This TCR came from a human donor in good health (CMV status not recorded). Some clones in this sample may be carry-over from other donors' samples. The CDR3 sequence: CASSIAQNTEAFF. CDR3 in DNA: TGTGCCAGCAGCATAGCACAAAACACTGAAGCTTTCTTT.